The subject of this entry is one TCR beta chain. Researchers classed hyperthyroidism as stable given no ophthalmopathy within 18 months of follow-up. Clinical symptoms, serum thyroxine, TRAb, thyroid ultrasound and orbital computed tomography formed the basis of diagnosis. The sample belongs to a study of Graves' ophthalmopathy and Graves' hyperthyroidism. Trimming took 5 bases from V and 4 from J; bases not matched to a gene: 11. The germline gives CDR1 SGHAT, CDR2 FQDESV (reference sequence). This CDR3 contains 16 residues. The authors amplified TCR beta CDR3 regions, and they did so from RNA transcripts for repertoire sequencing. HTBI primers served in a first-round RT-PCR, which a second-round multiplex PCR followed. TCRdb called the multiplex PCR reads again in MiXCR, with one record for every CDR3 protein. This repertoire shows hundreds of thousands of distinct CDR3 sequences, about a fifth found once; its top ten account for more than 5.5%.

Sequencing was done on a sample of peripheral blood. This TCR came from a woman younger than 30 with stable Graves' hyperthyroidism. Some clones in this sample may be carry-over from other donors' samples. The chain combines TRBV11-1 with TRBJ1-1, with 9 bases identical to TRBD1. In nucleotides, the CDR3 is TGTGCCAGCAGCCATGGGACAGGGATCGTCGCCACTGAAGCTTTCTTT. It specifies CASSHGTGIVATEAFF.